The T cell receptor beta chain under discussion was sequenced for a study of blood T cells in healthy people across ages. With regard to this clonotype: An end of the junction differs from the germline gene, which may be a read error.

The use of a sample-barcoded 5' primer and a J-beta primer mix characterized a second PCR of roughly 7 to 11 cycles. TCRdb reprocessed the 5' RACE reads via MiXCR and lists one record per CDR3 protein. The sample lists some 1,800,000 distinct CDR3 sequences; 35% to 50% were seen once. From germline, CDR1 is MNHNY and CDR2 SVGAGI (reference sequence). CDR3 length equals 13 residues. The sequencing input was blood. The source of this sequence is a human donor in good health. The chain joins TRBV6-6 to TRBJ2-1; no reliable D call. The DNA end is more similar to TRBJ2-7, so the J call may be wrong. The CDR3 DNA follows: TGCGCCAGCAGCGACACTTTAAACAATGAGCAGTACTTC. This encodes CASSDTLNNEQYF.